This T cell receptor (beta chain) was documented in a study of blood T cell repertoires in COVID-19. Study-wide background: From the United States, Italy and Spain came samples of acute and convalescent COVID-19. PBMCs, B-cell-depleted T cells, or T cells were the source of the cDNA or gDNA that made up the material.

The V gene lost 6 bases and the J gene lost 2 bases, with 6 bases spanning the gap. CDR3 length equals 12 residues. CDR1 and CDR2 from the germline V gene are LGHDT and YNNKEL (reference sequence). Measured with immunoSEQ multiplex PCR; TCRdb has only the in-frame clones, and not every one. The sample has about 230,000 clones, approximately 83% seen once. This chain links TRBV3-1 (or the pseudogene TRBV3-2) with TRBJ2-3, with D unclear. This TCR was sampled from a woman between 45 and 65 years old with acute or convalescent COVID-19. The sample taken for sequencing was peripheral blood. The CDR3: CASSPNTDTQYF. CDR3 nucleotides: TGTGCCAGCAGTCCAAACACAGATACGCAGTATTTT.